These 3 T cell receptor beta chains originate from one sample sequenced in a study of vaccination and CD4 T cells after COVID-19. Treatment indicated: approximately nine-day PBMC culture with coronavirus spike peptide pools or control peptides (ViraFEST assay). Sequencing of the DNA from cultured CD4+ T cells was carried out with the Oncomine TCR Beta short-read assay. TCRdb reprocessed the PCR reads with MiXCR, giving one entry per CDR3 protein. The sample holds about 17,000 distinct CDR3 sequences, about 53% seen once. These receptors are not linked to any known antigen. Material: CD4+ T cells from blood, cultured in vitro. The origin of the receptors is a human donor who had recovered from COVID-19.

This clonotype rates as medium-sized. The chain is built from TRBV11-2 and TRBJ1-5; D call uncertain. V dropped 2 bases and J dropped 7 bases, with 9 bases sitting between them. Germline V gives CDR1 SGHAT, CDR2 FQNNGV. CDR3 size: 13 residues. Here the CDR3 DNA reads TGTGCCAGCAGCTTACACGAAGGGCAGCCCCAGCATTTT. Its translation is CASSLHEGQPQHF.

The rearrangement joins TRBV7-6 to TRBJ1-1, with 10 bases matching TRBD1. This CDR3 spans 17 amino acids. V shed 5 bases and J 11 bases; nucleotides not matched to a gene: 20. The germline CDR1 and CDR2 sequences are SGHVS and FNYEAQ. The CDR3 DNA reads TGTGCCAGCAGCCCACTGATTTCGGGACAGGGGTTCGGAACTGCTTTCTTT. Its protein is CASSPLISGQGFGTAFF.

The chain recombines TRBV7-9 with TRBJ2-2, with D possibly being TRBD1 (5 bases). This CDR3 has 15 residues. V lost 3 bases, J lost 5 bases, and 13 bases lay in between. Per the germline V gene, CDR1 is SEHNR and CDR2 is FQNEAQ (reference sequence). The CDR3 is CASSFRQGRTGELFF. The CDR3 nucleotides are TGTGCCAGCAGCTTTAGGCAGGGAAGGACCGGGGAGCTGTTTTTT.